The 15 T cell receptor beta chains below were found in one sample sequenced in a study of PD-1 blockade in classical Hodgkin lymphoma (dated by TCRdb to 2019 to 2021). Library construction relied on the immunoSEQ multiplex PCR assay. Held by TCRdb, this immuneACCESS table contains in-frame sequences only and omits some clones. Under half of the omission traces to an unresolved V gene where checked; the cause of the rest is unknown. The sample data list some 96,000 clones, and 93% of these were observed just once. Roughly 1.9% of the sample is held by the ten biggest clonotypes. What this sample's time point label stands for: cycle 4 day 1 (C4D1), after 5 to 7 weeks of nivolumab. Relapse after autologous stem cell transplantation had occurred in all trial patients, and cohorts A, B and C were distinguished by prior brentuximab vedotin exposure. Sample: peripheral blood mononuclear cells (PBMCs), taken before the fourth cycle of nivolumab. The receptors come from a human donor with classical Hodgkin lymphoma.

The gene calls are TRBV2 and TRBJ2-1; 7 nucleotides align to TRBD2. Germline lookup yields CDR1 SNHLY and CDR2 FYNNEI. The CDR3 totals 16 residues. V trimming: 3 bases; J trimming: 5 bases; junction bases outside the gene matches: 10. The CDR3 region is CASSEIEGGPDNEQFF. DNA of the CDR3: TGTGCCAGCAGTGAGATAGAGGGAGGGCCCGACAATGAGCAGTTCTTC.

V usage is TRBV5-1 and J usage is TRBJ2-3, with D possibly matching TRBD2 (6 bases). CDR3 length equals 13 residues. Germline CDR1 is SGHRS and CDR2 is YFSETQ. The germline V and J ends were trimmed by 0 bases and 6 bases, with 8 bases remaining between them. The CDR3 reads CASSLAGRDTQYF. The CDR3 DNA sequence: TGCGCCAGCAGCTTGGCTGGGAGGGATACGCAGTATTTT.

The count of this clone is one. The rearrangement links TRBV6-4 to TRBJ2-6; D remains ambiguous. The CDR3 has 14 amino acids. V was clipped by 0 bases and J by 4 bases, with 4 bases between them. Germline V gives CDR1 MRHNA, CDR2 SNTAGT. The CDR3 DNA is TGTGCCAGCAGTGACTCGGGAGGGGCCAACGTCCTGACTTTC. This sequence encodes CASSDSGGANVLTF.

The genes are TRBV15 and TRBJ1-5; 7 bases align to TRBD1. The CDR3 spans 15 residues. V was pared by 5 bases and J by 0 bases, with 4 bases of the junction left unmatched. Germline V gene data show CDR1 as LNHNV and CDR2 as YYDKDF (reference sequence). CDR3 in amino acids: CATSAGQYSNQPQHF. CDR3 DNA sequence: TGTGCCACCAGCGCGGGACAGTATAGCAATCAGCCCCAGCATTTT.

This rearrangement joins TRBV5-1 to TRBJ2-1, with TRBD2 identical over 12 bases. The CDR3 is 16 amino acids. With V trimmed by 4 bases and J by 10 bases, 12 bases remained unmatched. From germline, CDR1 is SGHRS and CDR2 YFSETQ. CDR3 loop: CASSLSSGRAVREQFF. CDR3 bases: TGCGCCAGCAGCCTCTCTAGCGGGAGGGCCGTCAGAGAGCAGTTCTTC. Looking up the rest from reference TRBV5-1 and TRBJ2-1 gives the full variable domain: KAGVTQTPRYLIKTRGQQVTLSCSPISGHRSVSWYQQTPGQGLQFLFEYFSETQRNKGNFPGRFSGRQFSNSRSEMNVSTLELGDSALYLCASSLSSGRAVREQFFGPGTRLTVL.

The chain couples TRBV9 to TRBJ1-1; D unresolved. Between the trimmed V and J ends, which lost 0 bases and 3 bases, there was a span of 12 bases. Germline lookup yields CDR1 SGDLS and CDR2 YYNGEE. The CDR3 sequence is 15 residues long. The CDR3, as DNA: TGTGCCAGCAGCGTAGGGAGGGTCGCGGACACTGAAGCTTTCTTT. This translates into CASSVGRVADTEAFF.

The J gene is TRBJ2-7, the V gene TRBV5-1, with D possibly being TRBD1 (6 bases). Germline V CDR1 and CDR2: SGHRS, YFSETQ. This CDR3 region has 18 residues. V gave up 1 base and J gave up 0 bases, with 20 bases separating them. In DNA, the CDR3 is TGCGCCAGCAGCTTGCCCCCACTATCCGGACAGAGCTCCTACGAGCAGTACTTC. Its translation is CASSLPPLSGQSSYEQYF.

This clone has just a few counts. V and J are TRBV7-6 and TRBJ2-7; D call uncertain. This CDR3 region has 12 residues. V was pared by 2 bases and J by 6 bases, with 8 bases between. Germline lookup yields CDR1 SGHVS and CDR2 FNYEAQ. The CDR3, as DNA: TGTGCCAGCAGCTTACCCCAAGGCGAGCAGTACTTC. Amino acid sequence: CASSLPQGEQYF.

The CDR3 region has the DNA TGTGCCAGCAGCCCCGGGTTGCGTTCCGACTACGAGCAGTACTTC. It encodes CASSPGLRSDYEQYF. The chain employs TRBV11-1 and TRBJ2-7, with unresolved D. This CDR3 is 15 amino acids long. V was cut by 5 bases and J by 3 bases, with 17 bases left in between. Per the germline V gene, CDR1 is SGHAT and CDR2 is FQDESV (reference sequence).

This chain joins TRBV15 and TRBJ1-1; TRBD1 matches 11 bases. V shed 4 bases and J 7 bases; nucleotides not matched to a gene: 5. CDR1 is LNHNV, CDR2 YYDKDF, per germline (reference sequence). The CDR3 consists of 14 residues. The DNA for the CDR3 is TGTGCCACCAGCAACGCGGGACAGGGGGGTGAAGCTTTCTTT. It translates to CATSNAGQGGEAFF.

The rearrangement links TRBV18 to TRBJ2-6; D tentatively fits TRBD1 or TRBD2 (5 bases each). The germline V and J ends were trimmed by 5 bases and 1 base, with 12 bases remaining between them. The CDR3 sequence is 16 residues long. From germline, CDR1 is KGHSH and CDR2 LQKENI. CDR3 region: CASSMGRTSGANVLTF. In DNA, the CDR3 is TGTGCCAGCTCAATGGGACGGACGTCTGGGGCCAACGTCCTGACTTTC.

This clone has a handful of counts. V usage is TRBV6-4 and J usage is TRBJ2-2, with 7 bases fitting TRBD2. The CDR3 spans 14 residues. J was trimmed by 0 bases and V by 10 bases; bases with no gene match: 5. Germline lookup yields CDR1 MRHNA and CDR2 SNTAGT. CDR3 sequence: CATREVANTGELFF. The CDR3 DNA sequence: TGTGCCACCCGGGAGGTGGCGAACACCGGGGAGCTGTTTTTT.

V is TRBV2 and J is TRBJ1-3; TRBD1 agrees at 8 bases. The length of the CDR3 is 14 residues. CDR1 is SNHLY and CDR2 is FYNNEI in the germline V gene. V trimming: 6 bases; J trimming: 1 base; junction bases outside the gene matches: 2. In nucleotides, the CDR3 is TGTGCCAGCAGGACAGGGGTTTCTGGAAACACCATATATTTT. It translates to CASRTGVSGNTIYF.

J is TRBJ2-7 and V is TRBV30, with 14 positions matching TRBD2. This CDR3 is built from 12 residues. The V segment lost 5 bases and the J segment 6 bases; nucleotides outside the gene matches: 0. The V gene's germline CDR1 is GTSNPN and CDR2 SVGIG (reference sequence). In DNA form, the CDR3 reads TGTGCCTGGGGGACTAGCGGGAGCGAGCAGTACTTC. Protein: CAWGTSGSEQYF.

The V gene is TRBV27, the J gene TRBJ1-1; D gene unclear. The germline V gene encodes CDR1 MNHEY and CDR2 SMNVEV (reference sequence). The V end was cut by 1 base, the J end by 5 bases, with 11 bases between. The CDR3 consists of 14 residues. The CDR3 region is CASSLYSRGTEAFF. Written as DNA, the CDR3 is TGTGCCAGCAGTTTATACTCCCGCGGGACTGAAGCTTTCTTT.